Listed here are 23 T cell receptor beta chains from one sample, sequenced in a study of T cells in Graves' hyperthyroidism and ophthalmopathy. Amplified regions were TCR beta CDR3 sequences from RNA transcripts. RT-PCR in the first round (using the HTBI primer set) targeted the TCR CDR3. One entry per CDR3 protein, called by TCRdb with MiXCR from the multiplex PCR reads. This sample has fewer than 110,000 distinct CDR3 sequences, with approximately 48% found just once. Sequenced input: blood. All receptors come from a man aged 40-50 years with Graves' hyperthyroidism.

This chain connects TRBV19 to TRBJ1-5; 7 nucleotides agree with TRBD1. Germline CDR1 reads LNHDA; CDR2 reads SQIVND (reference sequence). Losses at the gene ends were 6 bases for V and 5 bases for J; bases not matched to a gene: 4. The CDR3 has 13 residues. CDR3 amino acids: CASRRQGHQPQHF. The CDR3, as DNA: TGTGCCAGTAGGCGACAGGGACATCAGCCCCAGCATTTT.

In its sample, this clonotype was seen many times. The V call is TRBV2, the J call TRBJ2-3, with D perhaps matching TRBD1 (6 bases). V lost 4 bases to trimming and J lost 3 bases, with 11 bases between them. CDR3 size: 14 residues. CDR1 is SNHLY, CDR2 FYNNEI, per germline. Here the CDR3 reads CASSGQGNTDTQYF. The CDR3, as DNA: TGTGCCAGCAGTGGGCAGGGGAATACAGATACGCAGTATTTT.

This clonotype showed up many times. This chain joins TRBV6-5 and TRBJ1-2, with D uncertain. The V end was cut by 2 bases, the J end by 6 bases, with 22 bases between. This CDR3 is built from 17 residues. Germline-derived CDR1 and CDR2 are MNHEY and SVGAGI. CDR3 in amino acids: CASSYHRVKGRENGYTF. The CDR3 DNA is TGTGCCAGCAGTTACCACCGGGTGAAAGGGAGGGAGAATGGCTACACCTTC.

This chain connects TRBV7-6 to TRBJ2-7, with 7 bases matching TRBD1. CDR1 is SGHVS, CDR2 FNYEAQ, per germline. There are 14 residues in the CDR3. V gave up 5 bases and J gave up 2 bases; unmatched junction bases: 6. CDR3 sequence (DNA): TGTGCCAGCAGCCCCCGGGACAGAACCTACGAGCAGTACTTC. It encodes CASSPRDRTYEQYF.

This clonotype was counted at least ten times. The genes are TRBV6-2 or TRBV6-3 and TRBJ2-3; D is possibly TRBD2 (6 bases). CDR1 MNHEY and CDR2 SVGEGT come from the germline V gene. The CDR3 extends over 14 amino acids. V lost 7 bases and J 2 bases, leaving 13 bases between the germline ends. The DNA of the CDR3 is TGTGCCAGCACCATGGGACTGTACACAGATACGCAGTATTTT. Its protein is CASTMGLYTDTQYF.

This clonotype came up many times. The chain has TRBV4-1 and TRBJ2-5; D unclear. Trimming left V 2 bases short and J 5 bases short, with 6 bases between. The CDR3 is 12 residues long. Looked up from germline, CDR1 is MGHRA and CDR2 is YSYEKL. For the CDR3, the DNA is TGCGCCAGCAGCCAACCAAGGGAGACCCAGTACTTC. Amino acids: CASSQPRETQYF.

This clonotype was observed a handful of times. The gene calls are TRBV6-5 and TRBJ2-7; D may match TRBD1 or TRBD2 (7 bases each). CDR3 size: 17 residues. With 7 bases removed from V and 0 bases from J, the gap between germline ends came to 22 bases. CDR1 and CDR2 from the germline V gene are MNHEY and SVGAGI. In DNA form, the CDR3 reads TGTGCCAGCACCGAATCCTGGGGAGGGGGCGGCTCCTACGAGCAGTACTTC. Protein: CASTESWGGGGSYEQYF.

The CDR3 region has the DNA TGTGCCAGCAGCTTCGGGCAGGGAAGCACTGAAGCTTTCTTT. Translating gives CASSFGQGSTEAFF. The rearrangement uses TRBV7-3 and TRBJ1-1, with a tentative D call TRBD1 (5 bases). Deletions cut 3 bases from V and 4 bases from J, with 12 bases between. Germline V gene lookup returns CDR1 SGHTA and CDR2 FQGTGA. This CDR3 region has 14 residues.

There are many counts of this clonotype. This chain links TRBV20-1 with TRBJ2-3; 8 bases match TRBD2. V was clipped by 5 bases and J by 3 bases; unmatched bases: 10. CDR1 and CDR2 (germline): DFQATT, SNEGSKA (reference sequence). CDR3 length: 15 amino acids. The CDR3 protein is CSAGGRIAGTDTQYF. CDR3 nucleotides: TGCAGTGCTGGCGGAAGGATAGCGGGGACAGATACGCAGTATTTT.

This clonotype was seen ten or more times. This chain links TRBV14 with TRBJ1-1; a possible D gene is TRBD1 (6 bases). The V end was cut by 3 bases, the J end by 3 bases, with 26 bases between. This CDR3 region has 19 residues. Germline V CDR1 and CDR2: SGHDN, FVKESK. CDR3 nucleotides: TGTGCCAGCAGCCACCATCCGACAGGCCCCCCTGGGGTAGACACTGAAGCTTTCTTT. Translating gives CASSHHPTGPPGVDTEAFF.

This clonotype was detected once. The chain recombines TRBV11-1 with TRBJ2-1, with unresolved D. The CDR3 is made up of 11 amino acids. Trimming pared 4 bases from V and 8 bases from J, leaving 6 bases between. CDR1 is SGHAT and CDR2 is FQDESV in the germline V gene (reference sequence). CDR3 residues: CASSYSHEQFF. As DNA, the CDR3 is TGTGCCAGCAGCTACTCCCATGAGCAGTTCTTC.

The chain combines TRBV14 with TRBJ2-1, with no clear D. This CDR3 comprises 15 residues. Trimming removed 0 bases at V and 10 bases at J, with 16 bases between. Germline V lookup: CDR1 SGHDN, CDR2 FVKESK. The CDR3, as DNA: TGTGCCAGCAGCCAAGATTATACAGAGTTCTACGAGCAGTTCTTC. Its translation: CASSQDYTEFYEQFF. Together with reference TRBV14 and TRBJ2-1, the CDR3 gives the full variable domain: EAGVTQFPSHSVIEKGQTVTLRCDPISGHDNLYWYRRVMGKEIKFLLHFVKESKQDESGMPNNRFLAERTGGTYSTLKVQPAELEDSGVYFCASSQDYTEFYEQFFGPGTRLTVL.

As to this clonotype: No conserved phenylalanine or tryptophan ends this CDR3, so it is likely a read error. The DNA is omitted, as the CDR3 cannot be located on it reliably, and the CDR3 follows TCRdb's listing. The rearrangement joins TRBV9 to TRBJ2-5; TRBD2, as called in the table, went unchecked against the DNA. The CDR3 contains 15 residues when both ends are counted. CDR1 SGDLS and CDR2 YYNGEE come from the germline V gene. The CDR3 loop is CASSVGGSAENEQLC.

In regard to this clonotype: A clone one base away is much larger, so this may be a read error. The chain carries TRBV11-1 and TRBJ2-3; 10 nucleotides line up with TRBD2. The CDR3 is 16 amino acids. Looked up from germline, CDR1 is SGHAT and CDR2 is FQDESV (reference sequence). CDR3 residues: CASSLEKRGGTGTQYF. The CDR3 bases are TGCGCCAGCAGCCTCGAGAAGCGGGGGGGCACAGGTACGCAGTATTTT.

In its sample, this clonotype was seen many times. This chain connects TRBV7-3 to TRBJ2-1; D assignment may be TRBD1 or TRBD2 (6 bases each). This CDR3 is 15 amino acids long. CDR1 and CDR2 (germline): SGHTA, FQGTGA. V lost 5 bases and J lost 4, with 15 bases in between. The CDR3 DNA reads TGTGCCAGCAGCCCCCCGGGGGCAGCGTACAATGAGCAGTTCTTC. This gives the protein CASSPPGAAYNEQFF. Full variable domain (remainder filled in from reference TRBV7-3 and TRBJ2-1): GAGVSQTPSNKVTEKGKYVELRCDPISGHTALYWYRQSLGQGPEFLIYFQGTGAADDSGLPNDRFFAVRPEGSVSTLKIQRTERGDSAVYLCASSPPGAAYNEQFFGPGTRLTVL.

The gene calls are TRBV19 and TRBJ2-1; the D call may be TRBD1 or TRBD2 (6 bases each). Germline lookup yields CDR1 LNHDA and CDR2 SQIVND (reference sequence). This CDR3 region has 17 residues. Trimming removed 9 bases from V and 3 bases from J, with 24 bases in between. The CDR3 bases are TGTGCCAGCAGCCCTGGCGAGGGGGGCGGTTTCTACAATGAGCAGTTCTTC. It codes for CASSPGEGGGFYNEQFF.

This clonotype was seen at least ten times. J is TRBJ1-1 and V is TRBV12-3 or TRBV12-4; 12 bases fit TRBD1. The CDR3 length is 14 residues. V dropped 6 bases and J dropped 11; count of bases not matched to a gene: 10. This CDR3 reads CASRPPGQGAKAFF. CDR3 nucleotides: TGTGCCAGCAGGCCTCCGGGACAGGGGGCGAAGGCTTTCTTT.

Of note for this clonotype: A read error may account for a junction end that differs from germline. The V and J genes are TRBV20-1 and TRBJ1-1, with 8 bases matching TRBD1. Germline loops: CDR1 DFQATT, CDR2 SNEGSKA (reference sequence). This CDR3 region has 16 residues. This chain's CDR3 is CSARSAGQDMNTEAFF. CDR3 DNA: TGCAGTGCTAGGTCAGCGGGACAGGATATGAACACGGAAGCTTTCTTT.

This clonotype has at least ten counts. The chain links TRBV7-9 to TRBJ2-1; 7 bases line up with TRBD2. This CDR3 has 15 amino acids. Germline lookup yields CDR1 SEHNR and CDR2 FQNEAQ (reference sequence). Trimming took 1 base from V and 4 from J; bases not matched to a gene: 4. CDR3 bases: TGTGCCAGCAGCTTAGGACTAGCAGCATACAATGAGCAGTTCTTC. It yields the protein CASSLGLAAYNEQFF.

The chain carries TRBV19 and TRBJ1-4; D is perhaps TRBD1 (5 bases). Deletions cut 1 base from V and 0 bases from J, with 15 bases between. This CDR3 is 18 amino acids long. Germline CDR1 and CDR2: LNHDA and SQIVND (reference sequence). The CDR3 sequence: CASSIADGDAATNEKLFF. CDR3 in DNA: TGTGCCAGTAGTATAGCGGATGGGGACGCGGCAACTAATGAAAAACTGTTTTTT.

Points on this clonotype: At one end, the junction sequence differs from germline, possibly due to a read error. The DNA of the CDR3 is TGCGCCACCAGCGGGACTAGCGGGAACTCCTACGATGAGCAGTTCTTC. Translation: CATSGTSGNSYDEQFF. The rearrangement links TRBV19 to TRBJ2-1; TRBD2 agrees at 13 bases. This CDR3 comprises 16 residues. Germline V CDR1 and CDR2: LNHDA, SQIVND (reference sequence).

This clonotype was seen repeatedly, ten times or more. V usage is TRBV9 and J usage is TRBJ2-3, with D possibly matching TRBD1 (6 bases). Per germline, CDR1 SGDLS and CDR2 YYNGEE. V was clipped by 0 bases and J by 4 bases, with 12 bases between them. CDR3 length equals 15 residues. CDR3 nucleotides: TGTGCCAGCAGCGTAGCGGGACACTATTCAGATACGCAGTATTTT. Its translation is CASSVAGHYSDTQYF.

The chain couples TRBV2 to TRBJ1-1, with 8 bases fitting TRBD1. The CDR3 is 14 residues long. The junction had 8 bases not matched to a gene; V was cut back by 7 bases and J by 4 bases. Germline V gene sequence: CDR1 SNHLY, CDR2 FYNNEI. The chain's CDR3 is CASIRGPLSTEAFF. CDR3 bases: TGTGCCAGCATCAGGGGGCCTTTGAGCACTGAAGCTTTCTTT.